This T cell receptor (beta chain) was recorded in a study of T cell responses to AZD1222 COVID-19 vaccine. TCRdb's table, derived via immunoSEQ multiplex PCR, lists solely in-frame clones and lacks some. The data show some 120,000 clones, around 85% seen once. Sequences were derived from peripheral blood, sampled on day 0 of AZD1222 vaccination. This sequence was found in an adult in good health.

CDR3 in DNA: TGTGCCAGCAGCCCTCAGACAGGGCTGGGAAACACCATATATTTT. Its protein product is CASSPQTGLGNTIYF. The rearrangement uses TRBV11-3 and TRBJ1-3; 7 bases are shared with TRBD1. The CDR3 extends over 15 amino acids. The V and J ends lost 5 bases and 4 bases, in that order; junction bases with no gene match: 8. Germline V gene sequence: CDR1 SGHNT, CDR2 YENEEA.